The 12 T cell receptor beta chains listed next were all sequenced from one sample in a study of PD-1 blockade in mismatch repair-deficient tumors. Here immunoSEQ multiplex PCR was the method, and the copy in TCRdb shows in-frame clones only, minus some. The sample includes approximately 80,000 clones, 70% to 90% of them seen just once. The sequencing used peripheral blood, collected 44 weeks after starting pembrolizumab. These receptors all come from an adult with mismatch repair-deficient cancer.

This sequence joins TRBV2 and TRBJ1-3, with D unclear. With 8 bases removed from V and 4 bases from J, the gap between germline ends came to 9 bases. This CDR3 contains 12 residues. In germline, CDR1 is SNHLY, CDR2 FYNNEI. The CDR3 is CASLGSGNTIYF. As DNA, the CDR3 is TGTGCCAGCTTAGGGAGCGGAAACACCATATATTTT.

This sequence joins TRBV5-5 and TRBJ1-2; 9 nucleotides line up with TRBD1. Per the germline V gene, CDR1 is SGHKS and CDR2 is YYEKEE (reference sequence). V shed 3 bases, J shed 3 bases, and the junction held 3 bases outside the gene matches. This CDR3 has 14 residues. The CDR3 loop is CASSSGTGYYGYTF. In nucleotides, the CDR3 is TGTGCCAGCAGCTCCGGGACAGGGTACTATGGCTACACCTTC.

The chain combines TRBV7-3 with TRBJ2-2; 8 bases align to TRBD2. This CDR3 comprises 19 residues. V was clipped by 1 base and J by 2 bases; unmatched bases: 12. Germline CDR1 SGHTA, CDR2 FQGTGA. The CDR3 spells CASSLKVVSGILNTGELFF. Written as DNA, the CDR3 is TGTGCCAGCAGCTTAAAGGTGGTTAGCGGGATCCTCAACACCGGGGAGCTGTTTTTT. The entire variable domain, with the rest obtained from reference TRBV7-3 and TRBJ2-2, is as follows: GAGVSQTPSNKVTEKGKYVELRCDPISGHTALYWYRQSLGQGPEFLIYFQGTGAADDSGLPNDRFFAVRPEGSVSTLKIQRTERGDSAVYLCASSLKVVSGILNTGELFFGEGSRLTVL.

This clone was detected once. The chain has TRBV27 and TRBJ1-2, with 12 bases aligning to TRBD1. From germline, CDR1 is MNHEY and CDR2 SMNVEV (reference sequence). The CDR3 consists of 15 residues. Trimming at V came to 6 bases and at J to 7 bases, leaving 9 bases not matched to a gene. The CDR3 bases are TGTGCCAGCAGGACTCCGGGACAGGGGGCTAGTGGCTACACCTTC. Its protein is CASRTPGQGASGYTF.

The chain has TRBV19 and TRBJ2-6, with D possibly matching TRBD2 (5 bases). Trimming left V 7 bases short and J 3 bases short, with 16 bases between. There are 16 residues in the CDR3. CDR1 and CDR2 (germline): LNHDA, SQIVND (reference sequence). The CDR3 reads CASTVEGLSGANVLTF. The DNA for the CDR3 is TGTGCCAGTACTGTAGAGGGTTTAAGTGGGGCCAACGTCCTGACTTTC.

This sequence joins TRBV7-8 and TRBJ2-5, with a possible D match to TRBD2 (5 bases). In germline, CDR1 is SGHVS, CDR2 FQNEAQ. This CDR3 comprises 14 residues. With 7 bases removed from V and 2 bases from J, the gap between germline ends came to 14 bases. This CDR3 reads CASIPGNSQETQYF. For the CDR3, the DNA is TGTGCCAGCATCCCGGGGAACTCGCAAGAGACCCAGTACTTC.

The J gene is TRBJ2-1, the V gene TRBV5-1; 11 nucleotides align to TRBD2. The ends lost 2 bases at V and 3 bases at J; junction bases unmatched: 1. The CDR3 covers 15 residues. Germline CDR1 and CDR2: SGHRS and YFSETQ. CDR3 nucleotide sequence: TGCGCCAGCAGCTTAGGGACTAGCGGCTACAATGAGCAGTTCTTC. Residues: CASSLGTSGYNEQFF.

The V call is TRBV7-2, the J call TRBJ2-2, with 7 bases lining up with TRBD2. The CDR3 consists of 15 residues. Germline trimming cut 1 base from V and 7 bases from J; bases unmatched to any gene: 6. Germline V CDR1 and CDR2: SGHTA, FQGNSA. Here the CDR3 DNA reads TGTGCCAGCAGCTTAGAGTCGGGGGGAGGCGGGGAGCTGTTTTTT. It yields the protein CASSLESGGGGELFF.

V gene TRBV7-9 combines with J gene TRBJ1-2, with a weak D call TRBD1 (5 bases). Trimming cost V 7 bases and J 3 bases, with 15 bases left between them. Per germline, CDR1 SEHNR and CDR2 FQNEAQ (reference sequence). The CDR3 covers 14 residues. For the CDR3, the DNA is TGTGCCAGCAACTATAGGGGAGGGGACTATGGCTACACCTTC. This sequence encodes CASNYRGGDYGYTF.

This chain links TRBV6-1 with TRBJ1-2; the D is unclear. This CDR3 is built from 14 residues. Trimming removed 1 base from V and 7 bases from J, with 13 bases in between. CDR1 is MNHNS, CDR2 SASEGT, per germline. The CDR3 nucleotides are TGTGCCAGCAGTGAAGTGGCCCGCACGGGTGGCTACACCTTC. As protein: CASSEVARTGGYTF.

This chain connects TRBV12-5 to TRBJ1-5; possibly TRBD1 for D (5 bases). The germline V gene encodes CDR1 LGHNT and CDR2 FRNRAP. This CDR3 comprises 16 residues. V was trimmed by 5 bases and J by 1 base, leaving 15 bases between them. The CDR3 loop is CASGPSGGRSNQPQHF. The CDR3, as DNA: TGTGCTAGTGGTCCCTCGGGGGGAAGGAGCAATCAGCCCCAGCATTTT.

This clone was seen a few times. This sequence joins TRBV19 and TRBJ1-1; D not certain. V gave up 2 bases and J gave up 0 bases, with 10 bases separating them. The germline V gene has CDR1 LNHDA and CDR2 SQIVND (reference sequence). There are 15 residues in the CDR3. The CDR3 region is CASSISPSMNTEAFF. The DNA of the CDR3 is TGTGCCAGTAGTATAAGCCCATCAATGAACACTGAAGCTTTCTTT.